This TCR beta chain was profiled in a study of intratumoral heterogeneity in liver cancer. Background on the whole study: Across the full approximately 15-patient cohort, most patients were male and the median age was 63 years. To examine intratumor heterogeneity, the study integrated RNA-seq, DNA sequencing, TCR-seq and SNP array data obtained from multiple regions of hepatocellular carcinoma specimens. A total of 71 multiregional samples from about 14 HCC patients, consisting of approximately 51 tumoral and 20 or so adjacent nontumoral regions, were included in the overall cohort. The paper as a whole reports these results and caveats: A relatively low patient number and under-sampled tumor-infiltrating lymphocyte representation were acknowledged by the authors as limitations.

Every patient had early-stage hepatocellular carcinoma and received no therapy prior to surgical resection. No macroscopic evidence of necrosis or hemorrhage was present in the sampled areas. Multiple regions from a couple of patients were subjected to TCR sequencing (ImmunoSeq). Frozen tissue samples from resection were taken at least 1 cm away from one another. Samples with the label N were taken from nontumoral liver tissue next to the tumor. Genomic DNA was isolated from bulk tissue with the DNeasy blood and tissue kit. V loses 1 base at its end and J loses 0 bases; junction bases beyond the gene matches: 6. Via the germline V gene, CDR1 is ENHRY and CDR2 SYGVKD. The CDR3 runs 18 residues from the cysteine to the phenylalanine. Left in the record is the CDR3 DNA by itself, 54 bases read in frame from the first base. TCR beta chain CDR3 regions were sequenced from genomic DNA using the immunoSEQ assay. Rearranged VDJ segments were amplified with primers annealing to V and J segments. On the study's bioinformatics: Clonality and richness metrics were computed with the ImmunoSeq Analyzer software. To find clones with differing abundance between regions, Fisher's exact test was applied together with a beta-binomial method for extra stringency. TCRdb took over this immuneACCESS table, retaining in-frame rearrangements with V and J assigned. Such tables are incomplete; in checked studies, under half of the missing clones stem from an unresolved V gene, and the remainder is unexplained. The V and J calls and the clone size are those of that table, but D and trimming were determined from the DNA. The sample data list about 20,000 clones, and just under 75% of these were observed just once. Clones ranked in the top ten supply about a sixth of the sample.

A note on this clone: What antigen it recognizes has not been identified. Base qualities are missing; no much larger clone stands one base away.

The V and J genes are TRBV10-3 and TRBJ2-1, with 10 central nucleotides matching TRBD2. The TCR comes from a woman in her 70s with hepatocellular carcinoma. Sequences were derived from tumor-adjacent normal tissue, sampled before any cancer treatment. The CDR3 protein sequence reads: CAISELGLADRSYNEQFF. Here is the DNA: TGTGCCATCAGTGAGTTAGGACTAGCGGACCGCTCCTACAATGAGCAGTTCTTC.